One and the same sample provided the 21 T cell receptor beta chains below, sequenced in a study of technical replicates of blood from a few donors. Profiling relied on immunoSEQ multiplex PCR, and the TCRdb table lists in-frame clones only, not all of them. This sample has 65,000 to 85,000 clones; 93% occur once, and the top ten carry about 0.37%. Sequenced material: T cells isolated from PBMCs. Receptor source: a human donor in good health.

V is TRBV7-6 and J is TRBJ2-7; a weak D match, TRBD2 (6 bases). V was clipped by 0 bases and J by 6 bases, with 12 bases between them. The length of the CDR3 is 14 residues. Germline V CDR1 and CDR2: SGHVS, FNYEAQ. The CDR3 region has the DNA TGTGCCAGCAGCTTAGCTCTGGGGGGTGGCGAGCAGTACTTC. It specifies CASSLALGGGEQYF.

The sample holds one count of this clone. This sequence joins TRBV7-9 and TRBJ2-5; D is possibly TRBD1 (5 bases). Looked up from germline, CDR1 is SEHNR and CDR2 is FQNEAQ (reference sequence). The CDR3 spans 13 residues. Trimming took off 4 bases at V and 2 bases at J, with 8 bases between the two ends. For the CDR3, the DNA is TGTGCCAGCAGCTGGACATCTCAAGAGACCCAGTACTTC. Amino acid sequence: CASSWTSQETQYF.

The chain recombines TRBV30 with TRBJ1-3, with no clear D. Germline CDR1 and CDR2: GTSNPN and SVGIG (reference sequence). The CDR3 totals 13 residues. Trimming took 6 bases from V and 2 from J, leaving 11 bases between them. The CDR3, as DNA: TGTGCCTGCCCTCTTGGGCCTGGAAACACCATATATTTT. Its protein is CACPLGPGNTIYF.

This sequence joins TRBV11-3 and TRBJ1-2; D may be TRBD1 (6 bases). The germline V gene encodes CDR1 SGHNT and CDR2 YENEEA. V shed 5 bases and J shed 4 bases, with 11 bases lying between them. The CDR3 length is 13 residues. The CDR3 DNA reads TGTGCCAGCAGCGACGGGACACGCTATGGCTACACCTTC. Its protein is CASSDGTRYGYTF.

V is TRBV13 and J is TRBJ2-7, with TRBD1 matching over 8 bases. Germline lookup yields CDR1 PRHDT and CDR2 FYEKMQ (reference sequence). The CDR3 sequence is 13 residues long. Trimming took 5 bases from V and 3 from J; bases not matched to a gene: 3. The CDR3 loop reads CASSPGTGYEQYF. CDR3 DNA sequence: TGTGCCAGCAGCCCGGGGACAGGCTACGAGCAGTACTTC.

The rearrangement links TRBV2 to TRBJ2-3; D unresolved. The CDR3 has 13 amino acids. V was clipped by 6 bases and J by 2 bases, with 9 bases between them. CDR1 SNHLY and CDR2 FYNNEI come from the germline V gene. The CDR3 DNA reads as TGTGCCAGCAGGGCAGGATTCACAGATACGCAGTATTTT. Residues: CASRAGFTDTQYF.

This chain links TRBV5-1 with TRBJ2-1; 10 bases align to TRBD2. The ends lost 1 base at V and 7 bases at J; junction bases unmatched: 5. CDR1 is SGHRS, CDR2 YFSETQ, per germline. The length of the CDR3 is 15 residues. The CDR3 reads CASSLTSGAGNEQFF. For the CDR3, the DNA is TGCGCCAGCAGCTTGACTAGCGGGGCTGGGAATGAGCAGTTCTTC.

The chain is built from TRBV27 and TRBJ2-5, with TRBD2 matching over 12 bases. V was pared by 4 bases and J by 4 bases, with 4 bases of the junction left unmatched. CDR3 size: 15 residues. The germline CDR1 and CDR2 sequences are MNHEY and SMNVEV (reference sequence). The CDR3 DNA sequence: TGTGCCAGCAGTTGGACTAGCGGGAATTTAGAGACCCAGTACTTC. This translates into CASSWTSGNLETQYF.

This clone came up a few times. The CDR3 is CASSPRLATGKNQPQHF. DNA of the CDR3: TGTGCCAGCAGTCCGAGACTCGCGACCGGAAAAAATCAGCCCCAGCATTTT. V is TRBV28 and J is TRBJ1-5; D remains unclear. CDR1 is MDHEN, CDR2 SYDVKM, per germline. The CDR3 has 17 residues. The ends were cut back, 5 bases at V and 4 bases at J, with 21 bases in the middle.

The CDR3 DNA sequence: TGTGCCAGCAGGTTCGGACAAGGCGCGGGGTACGAGCAGTACTTC. This encodes CASRFGQGAGYEQYF. The V and J genes are TRBV5-4 and TRBJ2-7; maybe TRBD2 (6 bases). Trimming took off 5 bases at V and 4 bases at J, with 19 bases between the two ends. There are 15 residues in the CDR3. Germline assignment: CDR1 SGHNT and CDR2 YYREEE (reference sequence).

The chain joins TRBV15 to TRBJ1-1; D is undetermined. CDR1 and CDR2 from the germline V gene are LNHNV and YYDKDF (reference sequence). This CDR3 contains 14 residues. V lost 0 bases, J lost 4 bases, and 9 bases lay in between. CDR3 sequence (DNA): TGTGCCACCAGCAGAGATAGGGAGGTCACTGAAGCTTTCTTT. Translated: CATSRDREVTEAFF.

DNA for the CDR3: TGTGCCAGCAGTCCCTTTAGCGGGGGTTCCTACAATGAGCAGTTCTTC. This codes for CASSPFSGGSYNEQFF. The chain couples TRBV28 to TRBJ2-1, with 9 bases that match TRBD2. With V trimmed by 5 bases and J by 1 base, 6 bases remained unmatched. Germline V CDR1 and CDR2: MDHEN, SYDVKM. The length of the CDR3 is 16 residues.

The CDR3 loop reads CASPGQRAGTGELFF. CDR3 sequence (DNA): TGTGCCAGCCCGGGCCAGCGGGCCGGCACCGGGGAGCTGTTTTTT. The chain links TRBV7-2 to TRBJ2-2; D may be TRBD2 (6 bases). The germline gives CDR1 SGHTA, CDR2 FQGNSA. The CDR3 is 15 amino acids. V gave up 8 bases and J gave up 4 bases, with 17 bases separating them.

The chain has TRBV5-6 and TRBJ2-5, with a tentative D call TRBD2 (5 bases). Germline CDR1 and CDR2: SGHDT and YYEEEE. The CDR3 covers 14 residues. The V gene lost 1 base and the J gene lost 5 bases, with 12 bases spanning the gap. The chain's CDR3 is CASSLRGSMETQYF. CDR3 DNA sequence: TGTGCCAGCAGCTTGCGGGGATCTATGGAGACCCAGTACTTC.

V and J are TRBV19 and TRBJ2-7, with D possibly matching TRBD2 (6 bases). There are 16 residues in the CDR3. Trimming took off 5 bases at V and 1 base at J, with 18 bases between the two ends. Germline values: CDR1 LNHDA, CDR2 SQIVND (reference sequence). For the CDR3, the DNA is TGTGCCAGTAGTCCCGTAGCGGAGCCTTTTTCCTACGAGCAGTACTTC. It encodes CASSPVAEPFSYEQYF.

V gene TRBV7-9 combines with J gene TRBJ2-2, with D unresolved. The CDR3 is 15 residues long. The V gene's germline CDR1 is SEHNR and CDR2 FQNEAQ (reference sequence). V was shortened by 7 bases and J by 0 bases, with 12 bases between the two germline ends. CDR3 loop: CASTGVSSNTGELFF. In DNA form, the CDR3 reads TGTGCCAGCACCGGAGTTAGTTCGAACACCGGGGAGCTGTTTTTT.

The V call is TRBV9, the J call TRBJ2-1; 9 bases align to TRBD2. The V segment lost 0 bases and the J segment 7 bases; nucleotides outside the gene matches: 8. This CDR3 is 16 amino acids long. CDR1 and CDR2 (germline): SGDLS, YYNGEE. CDR3 loop: CASSVGGAGGINEQFF. CDR3 in DNA: TGTGCCAGCAGCGTAGGAGGAGCGGGAGGAATAAATGAGCAGTTCTTC.

The chain joins TRBV29-1 to TRBJ2-7, with D possibly TRBD2 on 6 matching bases. Looked up from germline, CDR1 is SQVTM and CDR2 is ANQGSEA. This CDR3 comprises 13 residues. Trimming left V 6 bases short and J 1 base short, with 13 bases between. The CDR3 reads CSVGSGQSYEQYF. For the CDR3, the DNA is TGCAGCGTGGGTAGCGGCCAATCCTACGAGCAGTACTTC.

The genes are TRBV6-1 and TRBJ1-3, with a weak D call TRBD1 (5 bases). Trimming removed 6 bases at V and 0 bases at J, with 9 bases between. The CDR3 sequence is 14 residues long. Per germline, CDR1 MNHNS and CDR2 SASEGT. CDR3 protein: CASRPGHSGNTIYF. The CDR3, as DNA: TGTGCCAGCAGGCCAGGGCACTCTGGAAACACCATATATTTT.

This chain links TRBV29-1 with TRBJ1-5, with D possibly being TRBD1 (6 bases). The germline V gene has CDR1 SQVTM and CDR2 ANQGSEA. The V and J ends lost 4 bases and 5 bases respectively, with 9 bases between them. This CDR3 spans 12 amino acids. CDR3 coding DNA: TGCAGCGTTGGGGAGGGGGATCAGCCCCAGCATTTT. It yields the protein CSVGEGDQPQHF.

The rearrangement joins TRBV6-6 to TRBJ2-7, with TRBD2 matching over 8 bases. The V gene end was trimmed by 1 base and the J gene end by 4 bases; junction bases not matched to a gene: 6. CDR3 length: 15 amino acids. Germline V lookup: CDR1 MNHNY, CDR2 SVGAGI (reference sequence). The CDR3: CASSYLAGGPYEQYF. The CDR3 bases are TGTGCCAGCAGTTACTTGGCGGGAGGCCCATACGAGCAGTACTTC.